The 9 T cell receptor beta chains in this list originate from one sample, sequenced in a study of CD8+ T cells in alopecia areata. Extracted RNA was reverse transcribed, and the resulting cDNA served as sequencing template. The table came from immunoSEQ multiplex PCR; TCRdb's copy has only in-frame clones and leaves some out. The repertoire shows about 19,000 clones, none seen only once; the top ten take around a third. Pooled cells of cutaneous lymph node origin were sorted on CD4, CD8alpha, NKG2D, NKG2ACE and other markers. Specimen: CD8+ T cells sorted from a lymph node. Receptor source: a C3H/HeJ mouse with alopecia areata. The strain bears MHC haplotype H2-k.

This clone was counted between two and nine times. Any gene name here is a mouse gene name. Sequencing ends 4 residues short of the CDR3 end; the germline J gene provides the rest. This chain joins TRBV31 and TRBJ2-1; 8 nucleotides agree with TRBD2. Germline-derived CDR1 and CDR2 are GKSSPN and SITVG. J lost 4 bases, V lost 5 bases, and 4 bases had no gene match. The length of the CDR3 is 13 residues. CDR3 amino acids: CAWELGAYAEQFF. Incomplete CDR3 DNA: TGTGCCTGGGAACTGGGGGCGTATGCT. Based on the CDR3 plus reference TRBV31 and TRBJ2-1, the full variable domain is AQTIHQWPVAEIKAVGSPLSLGCTIKGKSSPNLYWYWQATGGTLQQLFYSITVGQVESVVQLNLSASRPKDDQFILSTEKLLLSHSGFYLCAWELGAYAEQFFGPGTRLTVL.

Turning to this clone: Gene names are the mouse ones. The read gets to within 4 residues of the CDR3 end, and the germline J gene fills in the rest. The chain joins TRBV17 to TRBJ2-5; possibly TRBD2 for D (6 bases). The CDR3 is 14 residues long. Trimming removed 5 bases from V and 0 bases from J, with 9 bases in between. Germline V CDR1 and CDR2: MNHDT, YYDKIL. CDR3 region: CASSGTFNQDTQYF. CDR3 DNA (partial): TGTGCTAGCAGTGGGACTTTTAACCAAGAC. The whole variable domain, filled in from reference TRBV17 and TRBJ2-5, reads DTTVKQNPRYKLARVGKPVNLICSQTMNHDTMYWYQKKPNQAPKLLLFYYDKILNREADTFEKFQSSRPNNSFCSLYIGSAGLEYSAMYLCASSGTFNQDTQYFGPGTRLLVL.

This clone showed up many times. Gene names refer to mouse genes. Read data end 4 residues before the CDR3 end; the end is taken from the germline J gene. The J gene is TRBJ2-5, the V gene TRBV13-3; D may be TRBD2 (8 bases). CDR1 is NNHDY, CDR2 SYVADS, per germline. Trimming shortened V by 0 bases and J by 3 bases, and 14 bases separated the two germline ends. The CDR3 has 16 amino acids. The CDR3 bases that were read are TGTGCCAGCAGTGATGCAGGGGGGGCCGGGCAAGAC. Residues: CASSDAGGAGQD. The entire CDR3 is CASSDAGGAGQDTQYF.

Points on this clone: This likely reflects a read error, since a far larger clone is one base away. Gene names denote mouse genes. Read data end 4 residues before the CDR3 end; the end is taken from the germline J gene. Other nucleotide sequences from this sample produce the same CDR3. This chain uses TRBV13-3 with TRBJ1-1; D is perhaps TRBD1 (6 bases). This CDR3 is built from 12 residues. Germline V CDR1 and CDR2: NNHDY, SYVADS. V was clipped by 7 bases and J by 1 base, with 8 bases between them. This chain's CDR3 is CASGTRNTEVFF. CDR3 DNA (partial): TGTGCCAGCGGGACACGAAACACA.

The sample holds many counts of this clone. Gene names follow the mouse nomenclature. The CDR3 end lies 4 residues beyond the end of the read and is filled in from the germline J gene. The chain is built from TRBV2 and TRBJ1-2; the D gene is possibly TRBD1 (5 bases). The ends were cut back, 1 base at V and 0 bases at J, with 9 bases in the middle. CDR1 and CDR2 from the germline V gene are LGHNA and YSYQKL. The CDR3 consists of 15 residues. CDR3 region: CASSQGGGANSDYTF. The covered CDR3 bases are TGTGCCAGCAGCCAAGGTGGGGGGGCAAACTCC. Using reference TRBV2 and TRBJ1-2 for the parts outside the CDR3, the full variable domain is DPKIIQKPKYLVAVTGSEKILICEQYLGHNAMYWYRQSAKKPLEFMFSYSYQKLMDNQTASSRFQPQSSKKNHLDLQITALKPDDSATYFCASSQGGGANSDYTFGSGTRLLVI.

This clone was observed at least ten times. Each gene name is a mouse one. The sequenced CDR3 bases are TGTGCCAGCAGTGACCCGACTGGGGCTAGTGCAGAA. Amino acids: CASSDPTGASAE. The CDR3 reads in full as CASSDPTGASAETLYF. The V call is TRBV13-3, the J call TRBJ2-3, with TRBD2 matching 8 bases. The read ends 4 residues before the CDR3 terminus; that terminus is restored from the germline J gene. After removal of 2 bases from V and 0 bases from J, the junction contained 5 bases not matched to a gene. Per germline, CDR1 NNHDY and CDR2 SYVADS. CDR3 length: 16 residues.

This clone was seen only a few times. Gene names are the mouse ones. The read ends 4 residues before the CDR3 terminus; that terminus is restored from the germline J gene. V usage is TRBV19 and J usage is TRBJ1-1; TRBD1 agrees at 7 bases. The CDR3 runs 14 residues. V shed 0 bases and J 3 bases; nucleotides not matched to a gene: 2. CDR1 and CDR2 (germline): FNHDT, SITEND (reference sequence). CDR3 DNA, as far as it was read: TGTGCCAGCAGTATAGGGCAGGGGGACACA. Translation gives CASSIGQGDT. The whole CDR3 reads CASSIGQGDTEVFF.

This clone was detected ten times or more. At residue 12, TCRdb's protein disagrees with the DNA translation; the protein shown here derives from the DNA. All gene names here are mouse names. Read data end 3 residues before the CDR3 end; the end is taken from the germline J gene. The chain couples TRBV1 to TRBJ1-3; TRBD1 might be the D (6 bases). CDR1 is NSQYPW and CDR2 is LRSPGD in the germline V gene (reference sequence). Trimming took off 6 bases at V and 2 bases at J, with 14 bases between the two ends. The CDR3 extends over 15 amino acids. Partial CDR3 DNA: TGCACCTGCAGCCTCGGGACATTTCCTGGAAATACG. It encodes CTCSLGTFPGNT. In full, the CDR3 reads CTCSLGTFPGNTLYF. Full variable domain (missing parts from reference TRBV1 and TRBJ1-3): VTLLEQNPRWRLVPRGQAVNLRCILKNSQYPWMSWYQQDLQKQLQWLFTLRSPGDKEVKSLPGADYLATRVTDTELRLQVANMSQGRTLYCTCSLGTFPGNTLYFGEGSRLIVV.

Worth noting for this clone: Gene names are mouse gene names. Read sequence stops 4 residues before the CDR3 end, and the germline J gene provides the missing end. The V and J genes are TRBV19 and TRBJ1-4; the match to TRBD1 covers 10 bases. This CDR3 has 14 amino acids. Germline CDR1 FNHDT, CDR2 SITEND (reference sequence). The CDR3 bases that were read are TGTGCCAGCAGTCGGACAGGGGGAGGCGAA. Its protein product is CASSRTGGGE. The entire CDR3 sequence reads CASSRTGGGERLFF.